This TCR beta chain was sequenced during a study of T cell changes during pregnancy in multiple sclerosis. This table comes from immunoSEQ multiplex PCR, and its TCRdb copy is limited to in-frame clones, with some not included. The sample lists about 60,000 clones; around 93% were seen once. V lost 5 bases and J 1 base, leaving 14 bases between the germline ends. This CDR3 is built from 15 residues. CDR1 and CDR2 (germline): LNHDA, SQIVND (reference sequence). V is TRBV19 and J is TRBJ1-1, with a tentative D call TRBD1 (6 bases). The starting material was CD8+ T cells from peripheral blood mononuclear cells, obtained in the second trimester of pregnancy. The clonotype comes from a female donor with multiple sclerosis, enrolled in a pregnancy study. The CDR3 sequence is CASSLNGQKNTEAFF. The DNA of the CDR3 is TGTGCCAGTAGTCTTAACGGACAGAAGAACACTGAAGCTTTCTTT.